This passage covers 8 T cell receptor beta chains from one sample sequenced in a study of tissue T cells after allogeneic stem cell transplantation. The assay was immunoSEQ multiplex PCR, and TCRdb's table has in-frame clones only and misses some. The profile covers approximately 45,000 clones, with 73% appearing a single time and around 0.5% taken by the ten largest. The sequencing sample was made of sorted cells pooled from one or two spleens. These receptors were taken from a pool of C57BL/6 mice in good health.

A note on this clone: Genes here carry mouse names. Sequencing ends 1 residue short of the CDR3 end; the germline J gene provides the rest. V and J are TRBV19 and TRBJ2-5; D remains unclear. The CDR3 totals 11 residues. The germline CDR1 and CDR2 sequences are FNHDT and SITEND (reference sequence). V was clipped by 2 bases and J by 4 bases, with 2 bases between them. CDR3 in amino acids: CASSIEDTQYF. CDR3 DNA (partial): TGTGCCAGCAGTATTGAAGACACCCAGTAC.

This clone was counted a few times. Germline and genes here are mouse. The sequenced fragment ends 1 residue before the CDR3 boundary, so the rest is inferred from the germline J gene. The V gene is TRBV19, the J gene TRBJ2-7; 7 positions match TRBD2. The J segment lost 3 bases and the V segment lost 1 base, leaving 1 base of the junction unmatched. CDR1 is FNHDT, CDR2 SITEND, per germline (reference sequence). CDR3 length equals 13 residues. The CDR3 loop reads CASSITGVYEQYF. The CDR3 bases that were read are TGTGCCAGCAGTATAACTGGGGTCTATGAACAGTAC.

A remark on this clone: Gene and germline names: mouse. Sequencing ends 1 residue short of the CDR3 end; the germline J gene provides the rest. V usage is TRBV31 and J usage is TRBJ2-7; no reliable D call. V lost 0 bases, J lost 4 bases, and 7 bases lay in between. CDR1 is GKSSPN and CDR2 is SITVG in the germline V gene. This CDR3 contains 12 residues. CDR3 in amino acids: CAWSLGQYEQYF. CDR3 DNA (partial): TGTGCCTGGAGTCTAGGGCAGTATGAACAGTAC.

For this clone: These gene names are mouse names. The read falls 1 residue short of the CDR3 end, and the missing part is taken from the germline J gene. The chain employs TRBV5 and TRBJ2-5, with 10 bases aligning to TRBD2. Losses at the gene ends were 4 bases for V and 3 bases for J; bases not matched to a gene: 4. The germline V gene encodes CDR1 LGHNA and CDR2 YNLKQL (reference sequence). There are 15 residues in the CDR3. The sequenced CDR3 bases are TGTGCCAGCAGCCTTCGACTGGGGGGTCAAGACACCCAGTAC. Its translation: CASSLRLGGQDTQY. The CDR3, in full, reads CASSLRLGGQDTQYF.

Concerning this clone itself: The gene names here belong to mouse. With the read ending 1 residue before the CDR3 end, the germline J gene is used to fill in that end. This chain joins TRBV19 and TRBJ2-1; 8 nucleotides match TRBD2. There are 15 residues in the CDR3. From germline, CDR1 is FNHDT and CDR2 SITEND (reference sequence). V trimming: 1 base; J trimming: 5 bases; junction bases outside the gene matches: 5. CDR3 amino acids: CASSIRGGADAEQFF. The CDR3 bases that were read are TGTGCCAGCAGTATAAGGGGGGGCGCGGATGCTGAGCAGTTC.

With respect to this clone: Gene names and germline refer to mouse. Read coverage stops 1 residue before the CDR3 terminus; the germline J gene supplies the remainder. The gene calls are TRBV5 and TRBJ1-2; 7 bases are a match to TRBD1. The CDR3 runs 16 residues. V lost 2 bases and J lost 0; bases outside the gene matches: 6. Germline V gene lookup returns CDR1 LGHNA and CDR2 YNLKQL (reference sequence). CDR3 DNA (partial): TGTGCCAGCAGCCAAAGGGCCAGGGGGGCAAACTCCGACTACACC. Amino acid sequence: CASSQRARGANSDYT. The full CDR3 protein reads CASSQRARGANSDYTF.

As regards this clone: Gene labels here are mouse ones. CDR3 sequence reads: CASSLGTGNYAEQFF. CDR3 DNA, as far as it was read: TGTGCCAGCAGTCTGGGGACAGGGAACTATGCTGAGCAGTTC. J is TRBJ2-1 and V is TRBV26; 9 nucleotides align to TRBD1. The CDR3 end is not reached by the read, which stops 1 residue before it; the germline J gene fills it in. The CDR3 contains 15 residues. From germline, CDR1 is KGHPV and CDR2 FQNQEV (reference sequence). V gave up 2 bases and J gave up 1 base; unmatched junction bases: 0.

Comments on this clone: Germline and genes: mouse. The sequenced fragment ends 1 residue before the CDR3 boundary, so the rest is inferred from the germline J gene. The chain employs TRBV12-1 and TRBJ2-4, with D possibly being TRBD2 (6 bases). Germline loops: CDR1 SGHSN, CDR2 HYEKVE. The V end was cut by 0 bases, the J end by 9 bases, with 6 bases between. This CDR3 comprises 11 residues. The CDR3 here is CASSLGGTLYF. Incomplete CDR3 DNA: TGTGCCAGCTCTCTCGGGGGGACCTTGTAC. The variable domain in full, completed from reference TRBV12-1 and TRBJ2-4, reads DSGVVQSPRHIIKEKGGRSVLTCIPISGHSNVVWYQQTLGKELKFLIQHYEKVERDKGFLPSRFSVQQFDDYHSEMNMSALELEDSAMYFCASSLGGTLYFGAGTRLSVL.